This is a list of T cell receptor beta chains from one sample in a study of early T cells in non-severe SARS-CoV-2 infection. Each CDR3 protein gets one entry after TCRdb re-called the 5' RACE reads with MiXCR. The sample yields about 80,000 distinct CDR3 sequences, less than 15% seen once. The sample was whole blood, taken at baseline. These receptors were obtained from an adult who was a healthcare worker with PCR-confirmed SARS-CoV-2 infection or an uninfected control (not recorded which). The donor label of this sample is uncertain. CDR3s include the opening cysteine and the closing phenylalanine or tryptophan. A D gene is named only where the DNA matches it firmly. For some rows the clone size is stated as once, few or many, or as a class when expanded; others skip it.

J gene,V gene,clone size,D gene,CDR3 DNA,CDR3 protein
TRBJ2-4,TRBV20-1,NA,TRBD2,TGCAGTGCTAGGGATTACCTAGCGGGAGGGGGGGCTCGCCAAGAGTACTTC,CSARDYLAGGGARQEYF
TRBJ2-7,TRBV29-1,NA,TRBD1,TGCAGCGTCCTCCACCTCGGGACAGGGCCATACGAGCAGTACTTC,CSVLHLGTGPYEQYF
TRBJ1-2,TRBV2,many,NA,TGTGCCAGCAGTGAAGGGGAGACAAATGGCTACACCTTC,CASSEGETNGYTF
TRBJ2-7,TRBV12-3/TRBV12-4,NA,NA,TGTGCCAGCGGACGAACCTACGAGCAGTACTTC,CASGRTYEQYF
TRBJ1-1,TRBV19,NA,NA,TGTGCCAGTATAGGCGGAAGGAACACTGAAGCTTTCTTT,CASIGGRNTEAFF
TRBJ2-1,TRBV7-9,few,NA,TGTGCCAGCAGCTTAACTACGCCATCCTACAATGAGCAGTTCTTC,CASSLTTPSYNEQFF
TRBJ1-2,TRBV4-1,few,TRBD1,TGCGCCAGCAGCCCGAGACAGGGAATGGATGGCTACACCTTC,CASSPRQGMDGYTF
TRBJ2-3,TRBV12-3/TRBV12-4,NA,NA,TGTGCCAGCCGGTTTCCGGCCCTCCTCGCGGATACGCAGTATTTT,CASRFPALLADTQYF
TRBJ2-2,TRBV4-1,many,NA,TGCGCCAGCAGCCAGAGGGGGACACCTAATCGGACCGGGGAGCTGTTTTTT,CASSQRGTPNRTGELFF
TRBJ1-6,TRBV10-3,NA,NA,TGTGCCATCAGTGACCGGACTCCATCGGAGTCACCCCTCCACTTT,CAISDRTPSESPLHF
TRBJ2-2,TRBV12-5,NA,NA,TGTGCTAGTCGTTTCACGGAACTCACCGGGGAGCTGTTTTTT,CASRFTELTGELFF
TRBJ1-1,TRBV20-1,many,NA,TGCAGTGCTAGAGCATCGAACCGGAACACTGAAGCTTTCTTT,CSARASNRNTEAFF
TRBJ2-1,TRBV5-6,many,NA,TGTGCCAGCAGCTTGGGGGGAACTTCCTACAATGAGCAGTTCTTC,CASSLGGTSYNEQFF
TRBJ2-5,TRBV7-3,few,NA,TGTGCCAGCAGCTTATATCTCGGGGAGACCCAGTACTTC,CASSLYLGETQYF
TRBJ1-2,TRBV20-1,many,NA,TGCAGTGCTAGAATGACTCAAGGAAGGGGCTATGGCTACACCTTC,CSARMTQGRGYGYTF